This T cell receptor (beta chain) came from a study of T-cell reconstitution after alpha-beta-depleted transplantation in children. Study-level findings and limits: Day-60 TCRbeta diversity that was high in some patients was derived from surviving recipient T cells and thymic progenitors. At the one-year point after transplant, T-cell counts and TCRbeta diversity were found to come mostly from T cells that had been newly produced. Two months or so post-transplant, alpha-beta T cells reportedly derived from several hundred expanded graft clones.

Unique molecular identifiers were incorporated during preparation of the TCRbeta library. TCRdb processed the PCR reads anew with MiXCR; each CDR3 protein has one entry. The repertoire holds 300,000 to 400,000 distinct CDR3 sequences, with under 20% as singletons. This clonotype occurred many times. Its antigen is still unknown. Trimming took off 0 bases at V and 0 bases at J, with 9 bases between the two ends. This CDR3 comprises 15 residues. CDR1 and CDR2 (germline): LGHNA, YNFKEQ. The receptor was derived from a male patient under 10 years old who had a stem cell transplant for acute lymphoblastic leukemia, so the T cells may come from the graft donor. Here the sequenced sample was PBMCs, mostly from graft donor cells, taken 360 days after TCRalphabeta/CD19-depleted stem cell transplant. V is TRBV4-2 and J is TRBJ2-7, with unresolved D. The CDR3 here is CASSQDVESSYEQYF. The CDR3 region has the DNA TGTGCCAGCAGCCAAGACGTAGAGAGCTCCTACGAGCAGTACTTC.